These T cell receptor beta chains were read from a single sample in a study of T cell clones after liver transplantation. TCRdb keeps only in-frame clones here, not all; method: immunoSEQ multiplex PCR. The profile covers over 55,000 clones, with less than 85% appearing a single time and roughly 2.8% taken by the ten largest. The specimen comprised CD4+ T cells from blood, sampled at the approximately 16-month timepoint. These receptors all stem from a human patient who received a liver transplant. Part of the T cell pool may stem from the graft donor. The conserved cysteine and the conserved F or W are not part of the CDR3 here. Each record gives: J gene, D gene, V gene, CDR3 protein. D genes are given only for firm matches.

j_call: TRBJ2-7
d_call: TRBD1
v_call: TRBV5-8
cdr3_aa: ASSSTGTAGGVYYEQY

j_call: TRBJ2-1
d_call: -
v_call: TRBV6-1
cdr3_aa: ASSLHEGLNEQF

j_call: TRBJ1-5
d_call: -
v_call: TRBV6-1
cdr3_aa: ASSEGSGKPQH

j_call: TRBJ2-7
d_call: -
v_call: TRBV5-8
cdr3_aa: ASSLYPGEGQVGYEQY

j_call: TRBJ1-4
d_call: -
v_call: TRBV7-6
cdr3_aa: ASSLVPDGNEKLF

j_call: TRBJ1-6
d_call: -
v_call: TRBV4-1
cdr3_aa: ATSVEVRNSPLH

j_call: TRBJ2-3
d_call: TRBD2
v_call: TRBV5-1
cdr3_aa: ASSPRTSGGWDTQY

j_call: TRBJ2-5
d_call: TRBD1
v_call: TRBV10-3
cdr3_aa: ATNPGQGRQETQY

j_call: TRBJ2-3
d_call: -
v_call: TRBV9
cdr3_aa: ASSHQGEGVTQY

j_call: TRBJ2-5
d_call: TRBD2
v_call: TRBV28
cdr3_aa: ASSRSGGFKETQY

j_call: TRBJ1-1
d_call: -
v_call: TRBV6-5
cdr3_aa: ASLRGYNTEAF

j_call: TRBJ1-3
d_call: -
v_call: TRBV7-2
cdr3_aa: ASSDGQGNTIY

j_call: TRBJ2-3
d_call: -
v_call: TRBV5-1
cdr3_aa: ASSPFSGADTQY

j_call: TRBJ2-5
d_call: TRBD1
v_call: TRBV29-1
cdr3_aa: SVTGQQETQY

j_call: TRBJ2-2
d_call: TRBD2
v_call: TRBV6-1
cdr3_aa: ASGTSPNTGELF

j_call: TRBJ2-1
d_call: TRBD2
v_call: TRBV14
cdr3_aa: ASSQDDWTSGSWGNEQF

j_call: TRBJ1-4
d_call: -
v_call: TRBV6-1
cdr3_aa: ASSVQLSNEKLF

j_call: TRBJ2-4
d_call: TRBD2
v_call: TRBV2
cdr3_aa: ASSHVPMTSGYKNIQY

j_call: TRBJ2-2
d_call: -
v_call: TRBV6-5
cdr3_aa: ASSYEGGTGELF

j_call: TRBJ1-1
d_call: -
v_call: TRBV6-1
cdr3_aa: ASSALIPHINTEAF

j_call: TRBJ1-5
d_call: TRBD1
v_call: TRBV7-8
cdr3_aa: ASSLGGGQANQPQH

j_call: TRBJ2-6
d_call: -
v_call: TRBV15
cdr3_aa: ATSRGGPSGANVLT

j_call: TRBJ2-5
d_call: -
v_call: TRBV10-1
cdr3_aa: ASSEGHQETQY

j_call: TRBJ1-4
d_call: TRBD1
v_call: TRBV11-1
cdr3_aa: ASSSGDSDEKLF

j_call: TRBJ1-3
d_call: TRBD1
v_call: TRBV5-4
cdr3_aa: ASSQAQGAYTIY

j_call: TRBJ2-5
d_call: TRBD1
v_call: TRBV7-2
cdr3_aa: ASSLDRGEWETQY

j_call: TRBJ1-1
d_call: -
v_call: TRBV18
cdr3_aa: ASSPPGGLTNTEAF